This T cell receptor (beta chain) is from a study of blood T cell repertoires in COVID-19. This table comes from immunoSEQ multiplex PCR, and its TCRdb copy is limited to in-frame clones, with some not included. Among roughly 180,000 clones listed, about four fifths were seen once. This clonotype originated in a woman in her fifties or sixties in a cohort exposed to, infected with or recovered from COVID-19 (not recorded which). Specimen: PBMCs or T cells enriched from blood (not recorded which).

The CDR3 reads CASSSYRGQDTEAFF. The CDR3 DNA reads TGTGCCAGCTCGTCCTATCGTGGGCAGGACACTGAAGCTTTCTTT. V gene TRBV18 combines with J gene TRBJ1-1; D not certain. This CDR3 region has 15 residues. Deletions cut 6 bases from V and 3 bases from J, with 17 bases between. The germline V gene has CDR1 KGHSH and CDR2 LQKENI.